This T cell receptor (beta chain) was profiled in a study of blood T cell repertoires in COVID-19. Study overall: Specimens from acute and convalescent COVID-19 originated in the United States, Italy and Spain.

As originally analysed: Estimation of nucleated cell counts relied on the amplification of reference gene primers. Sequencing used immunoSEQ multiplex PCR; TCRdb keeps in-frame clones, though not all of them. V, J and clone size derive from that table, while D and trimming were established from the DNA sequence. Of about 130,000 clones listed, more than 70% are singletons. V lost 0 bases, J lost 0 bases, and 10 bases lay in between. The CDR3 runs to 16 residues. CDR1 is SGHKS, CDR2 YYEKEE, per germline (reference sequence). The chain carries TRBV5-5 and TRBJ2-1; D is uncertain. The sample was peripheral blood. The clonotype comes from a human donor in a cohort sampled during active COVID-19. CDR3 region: CASSLAYAGSYNEQFF. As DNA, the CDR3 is TGTGCCAGCAGCTTGGCCTACGCAGGCTCCTACAATGAGCAGTTCTTC.